This T cell receptor (beta chain) was captured by sequencing in a study of T cell responses to AZD1222 COVID-19 vaccine. V was pared by 3 bases and J by 3 bases, with 9 bases between. The CDR3 runs to 13 residues. Germline CDR1 is MDHEN and CDR2 is SYDVKM. The method was immunoSEQ multiplex PCR; TCRdb's version includes in-frame clones alone and lacks a portion of them. Seen here are 120,000 or so clones, 80% to 90% observed once, and the top ten hold approximately 1.5%. General observations from the study: Donors were chiefly white British, with a greater number of females, and clonal diversity was perhaps underestimated. Repertoire samples came only from after the peak T cell response.

As to this clone: Its specificity is not known.

This receptor was identified in an adult in good health. The sequencing here drew on peripheral blood, taken on day 0 of AZD1222 vaccination. The gene calls are TRBV28 and TRBJ2-7, with D maybe TRBD1 (6 bases). This CDR3 is CASSFTGLYEQYF. The CDR3 DNA follows: TGTGCCAGCAGTTTTACAGGGCTCTACGAGCAGTACTTC. The entire variable domain, with the rest obtained from reference TRBV28 and TRBJ2-7, is as follows: DVKVTQSSRYLVKRTGEKVFLECVQDMDHENMFWYRQDPGLGLRLIYFSYDVKMKEKGDIPEGYSVSREKKERFSLILESASTNQTSMYLCASSFTGLYEQYFGPGTRLTVT.